This T cell receptor beta chain stems from a study of T cell responses to AZD1222 COVID-19 vaccine. The study's findings and limits: Vaccine-associated CD4 TCRs spanned spike, dominant at 160-218 and 743-854.

Clones were sequenced by immunoSEQ multiplex PCR, and TCRdb holds only the in-frame ones, with some missing. Of about 150,000 clones in the sample, 92% are singletons; the top ten hold over 1.5%. In the case of this clone: Its antigen remains unidentified.

Per germline, CDR1 LNHNV and CDR2 YYDKDF (reference sequence). The CDR3 is made up of 16 amino acids. V was trimmed by 0 bases and J by 2 bases, leaving 13 bases between them. The chain links TRBV15 to TRBJ1-2; D perhaps matches TRBD1 (6 bases). This sequence originates from an adult in good health. Specimen: peripheral blood, collected on day 0 of AZD1222 vaccination. The CDR3 DNA sequence: TGTGCCACCAGCAGAGATCGGGGGCGACTAAACTATGGCTACACCTTC. Protein product: CATSRDRGRLNYGYTF. The whole variable domain, remainder taken from reference TRBV15 and TRBJ1-2, is DAMVIQNPRYQVTQFGKPVTLSCSQTLNHNVMYWYQQKSSQAPKLLFHYYDKDFNNEADTPDNFQSRRPNTSFCFLDIRSPGLGDTAMYLCATSRDRGRLNYGYTFGSGTRLTVV.